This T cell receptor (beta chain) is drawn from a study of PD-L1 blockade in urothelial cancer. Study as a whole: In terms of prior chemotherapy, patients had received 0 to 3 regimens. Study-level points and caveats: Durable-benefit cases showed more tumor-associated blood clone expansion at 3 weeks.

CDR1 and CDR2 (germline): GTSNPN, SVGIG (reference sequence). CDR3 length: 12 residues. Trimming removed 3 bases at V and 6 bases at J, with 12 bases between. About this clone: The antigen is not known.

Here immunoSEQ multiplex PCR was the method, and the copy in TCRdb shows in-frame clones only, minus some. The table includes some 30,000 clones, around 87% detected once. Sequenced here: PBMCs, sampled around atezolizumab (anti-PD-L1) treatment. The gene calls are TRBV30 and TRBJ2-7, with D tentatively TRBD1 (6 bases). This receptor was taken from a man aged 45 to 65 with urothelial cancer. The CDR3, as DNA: TGTGCCTGGAGGCAGGACAGCGGCGAGCAGTACTTC. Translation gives CAWRQDSGEQYF.